The source of this T cell receptor (beta chain) is a study of regulatory T cells in long-lasting Graves disease. The time point denotes: newly diagnosed GD, antithyroid drugs for less than 3 months. PBMCs provided the RNA from which the TCR library was made. About this clonotype: The junction departs from germline at one end; a sequencing error may be responsible.

The CDR3 is made up of 13 amino acids. Germline loops: CDR1 MNHEY, CDR2 SMNVEV (reference sequence). For TCR beta, libraries came from iRepertoire HTBI primers and Arm-PCR of CDR3 regions. MiXCR, applied by TCRdb to the multiplex PCR reads, yields one record per CDR3 protein. The table lists roughly 610,000 distinct CDR3 sequences, roughly 16% of them singletons, with about 17% in the top ten. The same sample was also studied in work on T cells in Graves' hyperthyroidism and ophthalmopathy. That work states: Model output signaled ophthalmopathy a median 6.5 months ahead of onset.

V is TRBV27 and J is TRBJ2-7; 10 bases map to TRBD1. This clonotype was obtained from a woman aged 25 to 39 with Graves disease. The material sequenced was peripheral blood mononuclear cells (PBMCs), taken at new diagnosis, from a patient treated with antithyroid drugs. The CDR3 DNA follows: TGTGCCAGCGGAGACAGGGGGCCCTACGGGCAGTACTTC. It is translated as CASGDRGPYGQYF.